The 7 T cell receptor beta chains reported below all come from one sample, sequenced in a study of CD8 T cells in Susac syndrome. RNA, at about 0.45 to 1 ug, was reverse transcribed with random hexamers. TCRdb reprocessed the immunoSEQ multiplex PCR reads via MiXCR and lists one record per CDR3 protein. The profile shows some 300,000 distinct CDR3 sequences, 65% to 90% of them singletons. Material: CD8+ T cells from PBMCs. These receptors were taken from a human donor with multiple sclerosis.

The chain uses TRBV6-1 and TRBJ2-1; 7 nucleotides agree with TRBD2. CDR1 and CDR2 (germline): MNHNS, SASEGT. The CDR3 is 14 residues long. V gave up 5 bases and J gave up 6 bases; unmatched junction bases: 7. The CDR3 protein is CASSSTGGSNEQFF. CDR3 nucleotide sequence: TGTGCCAGCAGTTCCACGGGCGGGAGCAATGAGCAGTTCTTC.

The chain recombines TRBV15 with TRBJ2-5; 12 nucleotides agree with TRBD1. CDR3 size: 16 residues. The V and J ends lost 3 bases and 5 bases, in that order; junction bases with no gene match: 7. The germline gives CDR1 LNHNV, CDR2 YYDKDF (reference sequence). Here the CDR3 DNA reads TGTGCCACCAGCAGTACCCCGGGACAGGGGGCCGAGACCCAGTACTTC. It specifies CATSSTPGQGAETQYF.

The chain joins TRBV6-5 to TRBJ1-4, with TRBD1 matching over 8 bases. CDR3 length: 16 amino acids. Germline CDR1 reads MNHEY; CDR2 reads SVGAGI. V was pared by 2 bases and J by 7 bases, with 9 bases of the junction left unmatched. CDR3 sequence: CASSYHQQGEAEKLFF. CDR3 nucleotide sequence: TGTGCCAGCAGTTACCATCAACAGGGGGAGGCTGAAAAACTGTTTTTT.

This chain uses TRBV27 with TRBJ1-2; no reliable D call. From germline, CDR1 is MNHEY and CDR2 SMNVEV (reference sequence). This CDR3 region has 13 residues. The ends were cut back, 8 bases at V and 6 bases at J, with 16 bases in the middle. The CDR3 DNA reads as TGTGCCAGCGCCGATCTCCGGTACGATGGCTACACCTTC. This codes for CASADLRYDGYTF.

J is TRBJ1-3 and V is TRBV6-5, with D possibly matching TRBD1 (5 bases). V shed 0 bases and J shed 2 bases, with 26 bases lying between them. The CDR3 totals 21 residues. CDR1 is MNHEY, CDR2 SVGAGI, per germline. CDR3 in amino acids: CASSYSDLGWTGPSAGNTIYF. The CDR3 DNA follows: TGTGCCAGCAGTTACTCGGATCTGGGGTGGACGGGACCTAGCGCTGGAAACACCATATATTTT.

The rearrangement joins TRBV11-2 to TRBJ1-5; tentative D call: TRBD1 (6 bases). This CDR3 region has 17 residues. Trimming stripped 1 base from V and 1 base from J, with 14 bases between. Germline V gene data show CDR1 as SGHAT and CDR2 as FQNNGV. The CDR3 reads CASSLGLGASSNQPQHF. CDR3 sequence (DNA): TGTGCCAGCAGCTTAGGACTGGGGGCCTCAAGCAATCAGCCCCAGCATTTT.

In its sample, this clonotype was seen once. The rearrangement joins TRBV28 to TRBJ2-1, with D tentatively TRBD1 (6 bases). V was cut by 3 bases and J by 10 bases, with 19 bases left in between. CDR1 and CDR2 from the germline V gene are MDHEN and SYDVKM. This CDR3 contains 15 residues. CDR3 residues: CASSLQVDRPMEQFF. CDR3 in DNA: TGTGCCAGCAGTTTGCAGGTCGACAGGCCTATGGAGCAGTTCTTC.